These T cell receptor beta chains were read from a single sample in a study of T cell changes during pregnancy in multiple sclerosis. Sequencing was performed with immunoSEQ multiplex PCR; in TCRdb, only in-frame clones are kept and a portion is missing. The sample carries 50,000 to 80,000 clones, just under 95% recorded once. The sample consisted of peripheral blood, taken in the second trimester of pregnancy. All receptors come from a female donor with multiple sclerosis, enrolled in a pregnancy study. Each CDR3 is given with its conserved first and last residue. Fields, in order: V gene, D gene, clone size, J gene, CDR3 DNA, CDR3 protein. The D gene is left open where the match is weak. Rows give clone size only sometimes, using once, few, many, or a class for an expanded clone.

TRBV7-8	TRBD2	NA	TRBJ2-3	TGTGCCAGCAGCGATCCGGGACTAGCGGGAAGACATCCAATCACAGATACGCAGTATTTT	CASSDPGLAGRHPITDTQYF
TRBV7-3	TRBD2	NA	TRBJ2-3	TGTGCCAGCAGCGAAATGGGGACTAGCGATCACACAGATACGCAGTATTTT	CASSEMGTSDHTDTQYF
TRBV6-4	TRBD2	NA	TRBJ2-1	TGTGCCAGCAGTCGGACTAGCGGGAGTTACAATGAGCAGTTCTTC	CASSRTSGSYNEQFF
TRBV19	NA	NA	TRBJ2-7	TGTGCCAGTAGTGATCTACTCGCCTCCTACGAGCAGTACTTC	CASSDLLASYEQYF
TRBV6-5	NA	NA	TRBJ1-6	TGTGCCAGCAGTACGACGACAATCTTTAATTCACCCCTCCACTTT	CASSTTTIFNSPLHF
TRBV6-1	TRBD1	NA	TRBJ1-4	TGTGCCACCAATAGGGGGCTGGTTAATGAAAAACTGTTTTTT	CATNRGLVNEKLFF
TRBV5-1	TRBD2	NA	TRBJ2-3	TGCGCCAGCAGCTTGGTTCGGCGGGAGGGGCGGCATACGCAGTATTTT	CASSLVRREGRHTQYF
TRBV5-4	NA	once	TRBJ2-7	TGTGCCAGCAGCTCCAACTACGAGCAGTACTTC	CASSSNYEQYF
TRBV27	TRBD2	NA	TRBJ2-1	TGTGCCAGCAGTTTCCTACTAGCGGGAGGGGGCAATGAGCAGTTCTTC	CASSFLLAGGGNEQFF
TRBV27	NA	NA	TRBJ2-2	TGTGCCAGCCGGGAAACGAACACCGGGGAGCTGTTTTTT	CASRETNTGELFF
TRBV5-6	NA	once	TRBJ2-1	TGTGCCAGCAGCTTGGATTGGACAGTGAACAATGAGCAGTTCTTC	CASSLDWTVNNEQFF
TRBV5-5	NA	once	TRBJ1-2	TGTGCCAGCAGCTGGGTGCAGGGGACCAACTATGGCTACACCTTC	CASSWVQGTNYGYTF
TRBV4-1	NA	NA	TRBJ1-3	TGCGCCAGCAGCCACCCAGGGACAACTGGAAACACCATATATTTT	CASSHPGTTGNTIYF
TRBV11-3	TRBD2	NA	TRBJ2-7	TGTGCCAGCAGCTCACTAGCGGGAGGAGGCGAGCAGTACTTC	CASSSLAGGGEQYF